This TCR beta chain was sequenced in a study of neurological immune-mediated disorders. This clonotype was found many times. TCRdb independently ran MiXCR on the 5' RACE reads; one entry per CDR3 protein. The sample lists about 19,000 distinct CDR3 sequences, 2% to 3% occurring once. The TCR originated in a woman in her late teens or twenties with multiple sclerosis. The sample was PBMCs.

The CDR3 region has the DNA TGTGCCAGCAGCTTAGAGGCTACCTACAATGAGCAGTTCTTC. This gives the protein CASSLEATYNEQFF. The genes are TRBV7-9 and TRBJ2-1; D unresolved. The germline V gene encodes CDR1 SEHNR and CDR2 FQNEAQ (reference sequence). V lost 1 base to trimming and J lost 2 bases, with 6 bases between them. This CDR3 has 14 residues.